A single sample is the source of the 8 T cell receptor beta chains below, sequenced in a study of blood T cell repertoires in COVID-19. Sequenced by immunoSEQ multiplex PCR; TCRdb stores in-frame clones only, minus some. The table includes about 250,000 clones, roughly 90% detected once. Sequencing was carried out using PBMCs or T cells enriched from blood (not recorded which). All receptors come from a woman aged 45-59 years who had recovered from COVID-19.

V usage is TRBV3-1 (or the pseudogene TRBV3-2) and J usage is TRBJ2-3, with TRBD1 as a possible D gene (6 bases). The germline gives CDR1 LGHDT, CDR2 YNNKEL (reference sequence). This CDR3 comprises 11 residues. The germline V and J ends were trimmed by 11 bases and 4 bases, with 10 bases remaining between them. Written as DNA, the CDR3 is TGTGCCGCAGGGGCGGCAGATACGCAGTATTTT. It yields the protein CAAGAADTQYF.

The chain links TRBV27 to TRBJ2-7, with 14 bases identical to TRBD2. The V and J ends lost 5 bases and 7 bases, in that order; junction bases with no gene match: 7. Germline CDR1 and CDR2: MNHEY and SMNVEV (reference sequence). CDR3 length: 15 amino acids. The CDR3 region has the DNA TGTGCCAGCAGTCCAGGGACTAGCGGGAGTGGTGAGCAGTACTTC. Translation gives CASSPGTSGSGEQYF.

The CDR3 here is CASSLAGGNQPQHF. The CDR3 nucleotides read TGTGCCAGCAGCTTAGCCGGGGGCAATCAGCCCCAGCATTTT. The V gene is TRBV11-2, the J gene TRBJ1-5; D uncertain. CDR1 SGHAT and CDR2 FQNNGV come from the germline V gene. The length of the CDR3 is 14 residues. V shed 1 base and J shed 2 bases, with 6 bases lying between them.

DNA for the CDR3: TGTGCCAGCAGCTTAGCGGCAGGGTATGGCTACACCTTC. This translates into CASSLAAGYGYTF. The chain uses TRBV7-8 and TRBJ1-2; a weak D match, TRBD1 (5 bases). CDR3 size: 13 residues. V was pared by 0 bases and J by 5 bases, with 7 bases between. The germline CDR1 and CDR2 sequences are SGHVS and FQNEAQ.

This chain uses TRBV24-1 with TRBJ1-5, with 9 bases identical to TRBD1. V lost 3 bases and J lost 5; bases outside the gene matches: 7. CDR3 length equals 16 residues. Germline CDR1 is KGHDR and CDR2 is SFDVKD. Here the CDR3 DNA reads TGTGCCACCAGTGATCACAGGGGGCGCGTTGATCAGCCCCAGCATTTT. It specifies CATSDHRGRVDQPQHF.

This clone was counted many times. The chain couples TRBV7-9 to TRBJ2-1; 12 bases map to TRBD2. CDR3 size: 19 residues. Germline assignment: CDR1 SEHNR and CDR2 FQNEAQ (reference sequence). Trimming took 5 bases from V and 0 from J; bases not matched to a gene: 11. CDR3 residues: CASSPAGTSGSSSYNEQFF. As DNA, the CDR3 is TGTGCCAGCAGCCCCGCCGGGACTAGCGGGTCGAGCTCCTACAATGAGCAGTTCTTC.

This chain joins TRBV6-5 and TRBJ1-1, with 9 nucleotides matching TRBD1. The germline gives CDR1 MNHEY, CDR2 SVGAGI. With 5 bases clipped from V and 4 bases from J, the junction kept 2 bases outside the gene matches. The CDR3 has 13 amino acids. CDR3 sequence reads: CASSQQGATEAFF. The DNA for the CDR3 is TGTGCCAGCAGTCAACAGGGGGCCACTGAAGCTTTCTTT.

The rearrangement uses TRBV30 and TRBJ1-5; D call uncertain. The CDR3 contains 15 residues. Trimming stripped 7 bases from V and 3 bases from J, with 19 bases between. The germline gives CDR1 GTSNPN, CDR2 SVGIG (reference sequence). This CDR3 is CALTLSGNHNQPQHF. CDR3 DNA: TGTGCCTTGACCTTATCCGGGAATCACAATCAGCCCCAGCATTTT.